This TCR beta chain was retrieved from a study of cytomegalovirus exposure and HLA in healthy donors listed by TCRdb under 2017. With respect to the entire study: An earlier analysis of approximately 550 of the donors reported about 250 Gb of sequence data and more than 90 million unique TCR beta sequences from about 200 million T cells. Several DR-DQ haplotypes were handled as single units for association and clustering because linkage in the cohort was strong. Both class I and class II loci were covered by HLA typing, at four-digit resolution. Along with the roughly 610-subject first cohort, a separate validation cohort of over a hundred different subjects was used. Using immunosequencing, the study profiled T cell repertoires from around 670 subjects and related those repertoires to cytomegalovirus serostatus. The genetic ancestry cluster associated with self-reported Caucasian donors included 81% of the roughly 400 genotyped donors. Typing coverage varied by locus: roughly 620-630 donors for A, B, C, DRB1 and DQB1; approximately 560 for DQA1; 606 for DPA1; around 450 for DPB1. A later genetic analysis used genome-wide SNP genotypes for 398 of the 666 donors, treating that subset as a discovery cohort. To decide whether each TCR beta V gene segment behaved as functional or pseudogenic, an earlier analysis of some 600 of the donors relied on high-throughput TCR beta sequencing. A later analysis re-analyzed previously published TCR beta repertoires from about 600 donors and added high-resolution HLA genotyping to study TCR occurrence patterns. All discovery cohort repertoires had been generated on a single sequencing platform. Rather than using new phenotypic data, the later analysis identified candidate immune exposures from TCR beta sequences and from how often those sequences occurred across donors. An early release that covered 500 to 800 HLA-typed donors contained approximately 320 gigabases of sequencing data and tens of millions of unique TCR sequences. Alongside the repertoire data, information on donor age, sex, ethnicity and CMV serostatus was compiled. Across around 400 genotyped donors of the cohort, an average of about 240,000 unique TCR beta nucleotide sequences per donor were sequenced, and roughly a sixth of those sequences were non-productive. To predict cytomegalovirus infection status, the study combined high-throughput TCR immunosequencing, statistical association of individual TCRs with disease status, and machine learning. The aim of the study was to test whether cataloging public T cell receptors could identify signatures of past pathogen exposure. The paper as a whole reports these results and caveats: HLA typing was unavailable for some donors at each locus, so association tests used only the typed subset. The presence/absence analyses assumed that sequencing depth was roughly uniform across donors, and that assumption may not be true. A later analysis found that TCR association rates varied across HLA loci, with DRB1 alleles showing the most associated TCRs and HLA-C alleles the fewest. Compared with the roughly 700-donor mean, donors in an Asian-associated ancestry cluster had fewer N-insertions in productive TCRs, according to a later genetic analysis. Some IMGT-functional V segments, including TRBV6-2 and TRBV6-3, could not be distinguished by the 87-base-pair reads and were therefore excluded. In an earlier analysis of 500 to 650 of the donors, most TCR beta V segments appeared in productive rearrangements about 87% or about 30% of the time, broadly matching IMGT annotations. Because counts were too low, about 18 rarely observed V segments, including chromosome 9 orphons, were excluded from the earlier analysis of around 590 of the donors. Several of the top co-occurrence clusters appeared to be linked to parvovirus B19, influenza, CMV and Epstein-Barr virus, according to a later analysis. Most CMV-associated TCR beta chains appeared to be HLA-restricted in a later analysis, and the HLA associations seemed to be driven largely by CMV exposure. For the cohort, immune exposure information was limited to CMV serostatus. A group of highly shared sequence variants was considered likely to be a technical artifact of the sequencing pipeline. In a later analysis, HLA-associated TCR beta chains were found to be more clonally expanded and to have lower generation probabilities than equally common non-associated chains. According to the authors, the approach could potentially be generalized to other disease states and immunological phenotypes. A total of 150 or so TCR beta chains were listed by the study as associated with cytomegalovirus. A further reported finding was that TCR beta sequences accurately predicted the HLA-A and HLA-B alleles for most subjects in the first cohort. Assigning TCR associations to individual alleles was difficult when HLA alleles, especially DR and DQ, strongly co-occurred. The cohort was sequenced for TCR beta chains only, and without alpha or paired-chain data the features that could be detected were limited. Cytomegalovirus status was reported to be diagnosed by the classifier with high specificity and sensitivity in both the original and validation cohorts. Most TCR sequences were seen in very few donors, while some public TCRs were found in many individuals. A later genetic analysis associated a missense DCLRE1C variant with V-gene and J-gene trimming of TCR beta chains, and an independent cohort replicated the association. Linkage disequilibrium might explain the correlated functional status among segregating V segments, but an unknown experimental factor could not be ruled out. In vitro tests confirmed that a few of the cytomegalovirus-associated TCR beta chains recognize cytomegalovirus antigens. Specific HLA alleles were associated with 15,000 to 20,000 TCR beta sequences at a false discovery rate of 0.05 in a later analysis.

A remark on this clone: What antigen it recognizes has not been identified. The sample holds no much larger clone one base away, and base qualities are not on file.

The library came from the immunoSEQ multiplex PCR assay. A mixture of 60 forward primers for TCR Vbeta segments and 13 reverse primers for TCR Jbeta segments was used in the multiplex PCR. The CDR3 region of rearranged TCR beta genes was amplified from genomic DNA by a multiplex PCR assay. On the Illumina HiSeq System, the amplified TCR beta libraries were sequenced as 87-base-pair reads. Concerning the study's data processing: A later analysis counted some 74 million unique TCR beta chains across the 650 to 700 repertoires, and some 11 million of these chains were shared by at least two donors. Raw reads were error-corrected and collapsed into unique sequences by a nearest-neighbor algorithm in which closely related sequences were merged to remove PCR and sequencing errors. CDR3 sequences were aligned to IMGT reference sequences to assign V, D and J gene segments. For a sequence to be retained, a match of at least six nucleotides was required to both a V gene segment and a J gene segment. A rearrangement was called productive if the CDR3 had no stop codons and remained in frame with V and J, and every other rearrangement was called non-productive. CDR3 was defined according to IMGT convention as the region running from the second conserved V-encoded cysteine to the conserved J-encoded phenylalanine. In an earlier analysis of 587 of the donors, sequences lacking an unambiguous match to a single V gene segment were excluded. An earlier analysis of over 450 of the donors classified V segments as functional when productive rearrangements were above 56.7% and as segregating when the standard deviation between donors was above 5%. To diagnose cytomegalovirus status from the catalog of TCR beta chain sequences, a statistical classification framework was built. V and J gene assignment, in a later analysis, came from comparing TCR nucleotide sequences with IMGT/GENE-DB human TR gene sequences. A later analysis assigned CDR3 sequences and most-parsimonious VDJ recombination scenarios with the TCRdist pipeline. In a later analysis, each TCR beta chain was defined by its CDR3 amino acid sequence together with its V-gene family, and reads lacking a unique V-gene family were excluded. As a way to deal with suspected cross-contamination and a sequencing artifact, a later analysis dropped approximately 590 nucleotide sequences that were highly shared and had low generation probability. In a later analysis, a clonal expansion index for each public chain was calculated from normalized within-repertoire ranks of inferred template counts. Generation probabilities in a later analysis came from a VDJ recombination model fitted to out-of-frame rearrangements, and those results were checked against IGoR. A later analysis scored TCR-TCR, TCR-HLA and TCR-CMV co-occurrence with hypergeometric tests, applying a repertoire-size bias correction to TCR pairs. In a later analysis, false discovery rates were estimated by permuting HLA or CMV assignments 20 times. A later analysis grouped co-occurring TCRs with DBSCAN, adding TCRdist sequence similarity when clustering within HLA-allele-positive subsets. Repertoires with fewer than 30,000 or more than 120,000 public chains, plus five repertoires with anomalous nucleotide sharing, were excluded from co-occurrence clustering. Sourced from immuneACCESS, this table was stored by TCRdb with only in-frame sequences that have V and J called. A share of the clones is absent; for the studies checked, an unresolved V gene accounts for under half, and the remainder has no known explanation. The DNA was the basis for D and trimming; V, J and clone size are from that table. This sample has over 150,000 clones in its table, and 80% to 85% of those were observed once. The top ten hold 0.38% of the sample.

For CDR1 and CDR2, the germline V gene lists MDHEN and SYDVKM. CDR3 length: 14 amino acids, cysteine to phenylalanine. Just the 42-base CDR3 DNA is kept, in frame starting at base 1. V lost 5 bases and J lost 6 bases, and the count of bases not matched to a germline gene is 7. The cohort was made up of roughly 670 healthy bone marrow donors. At the time of sampling, every cohort member was nominally healthy, though immune exposures that went unrecorded were likely present. The donor tested CMV seronegative, placing the donor among the roughly 350 seronegative members of the cohort. A peripheral blood sample was collected from each donor, and TCR beta sequencing was performed on peripheral blood mononuclear cells. The Qiagen DNeasy Blood Extraction Kit was used to extract genomic DNA from the blood cell samples.

This clonotype was obtained from a boy younger than 10 in good health and CMV-seronegative. The chain employs TRBV28 and TRBJ2-7; a stretch of 10 junction bases matches TRBD1. Specimen: PBMCs. CDR3 protein: CASSHPTGGSEQYF. DNA sequence: TGTGCCAGCAGTCATCCGACAGGGGGCTCCGAGCAGTACTTC. Full variable domain (CDR3 extended with the reference TRBV28 and TRBJ2-7 proteins): DVKVTQSSRYLVKRTGEKVFLECVQDMDHENMFWYRQDPGLGLRLIYFSYDVKMKEKGDIPEGYSVSREKKERFSLILESASTNQTSMYLCASSHPTGGSEQYFGPGTRLTVT.